The entry below gives a single T cell receptor (beta chain) sequence along with its context. Its antigen is still unknown. This record belongs to a study of T cell responses to AZD1222 COVID-19 vaccine. Regarding the study as a whole: Repertoires were collected only later (after the peak T cell response had occurred). Distributed over spike, vaccine-associated CD4 TCRs predominated at 160-218 and 743-854.

Only in-frame clones appear in the TCRdb table, and some are missing; sequencing was by immunoSEQ multiplex PCR. The profile covers about 56,000 clones, with roughly 86% appearing a single time and 16% taken by the ten largest. The germline V gene encodes CDR1 LNHDA and CDR2 SQIVND (reference sequence). Losses at the gene ends were 7 bases for V and 0 bases for J; bases not matched to a gene: 4. This CDR3 has 16 amino acids. This receptor was identified in an adult in good health. Material: peripheral blood, obtained on day 0 of AZD1222 vaccination. The chain combines TRBV19 with TRBJ2-7, with TRBD2 matching over 15 bases. The DNA for the CDR3 is TGTGCCAGTAAGGGACTAGCGGGAGGTTCCTCCTACGAGCAGTACTTC. Its translation is CASKGLAGGSSYEQYF. The whole variable domain, filled in from reference TRBV19 and TRBJ2-7, reads DGGITQSPKYLFRKEGQNVTLSCEQNLNHDAMYWYRQDPGQGLRLIYYSQIVNDFQKGDIAEGYSVSREKKESFPLTVTSAQKNPTAFYLCASKGLAGGSSYEQYFGPGTRLTVT.